The 20 T cell receptor beta chains listed next were all sequenced from one sample in a study of graft-versus-host responses after intestinal transplantation. Repertoires were generated with immunoSEQ multiplex PCR, while TCRdb's copy carries only in-frame clones and drops some. The data contain under 100,000 clones, around 93% of them singletons. Their antigens are not known. The specimen was unstimulated CD4+ T cells sorted from spleen or lymph node cells, collected before transplant. Every receptor here comes from a human donor who was the organ donor for an intestinal transplant.

The rearrangement links TRBV19 to TRBJ1-1, with 8 nucleotides matching TRBD1. This CDR3 is 17 amino acids long. J gave up 2 bases and V 3 bases, and 11 bases lay outside the gene matches. Germline values: CDR1 LNHDA, CDR2 SQIVND (reference sequence). The CDR3 sequence: CASSMPPGGFSNTEAFF. The CDR3 coding sequence is TGTGCCAGTAGTATGCCTCCAGGGGGCTTTTCTAACACTGAAGCTTTCTTT. Variable domain in full (rest from reference TRBV19 and TRBJ1-1): DGGITQSPKYLFRKEGQNVTLSCEQNLNHDAMYWYRQDPGQGLRLIYYSQIVNDFQKGDIAEGYSVSREKKESFPLTVTSAQKNPTAFYLCASSMPPGGFSNTEAFFGQGTRLTVV.

The rearrangement joins TRBV11-3 to TRBJ2-2, with 7 bases matching TRBD2. CDR1 SGHNT and CDR2 YENEEA come from the germline V gene. With 4 bases clipped from V and 6 bases from J, the junction kept 2 bases outside the gene matches. The CDR3 covers 13 residues. The CDR3 DNA follows: TGTGCCAGCAGCTATAGCGGGCCCGGGGAGCTGTTTTTT. Translation: CASSYSGPGELFF.

This clone is a singleton in its sample. This chain connects TRBV6-5 to TRBJ1-4; 9 nucleotides match TRBD1. The germline V gene encodes CDR1 MNHEY and CDR2 SVGAGI. V dropped 6 bases and J dropped 6; count of bases not matched to a gene: 5. The CDR3 has 14 amino acids. The CDR3 here is CASSVTGGYEKLFF. As DNA, the CDR3 is TGTGCCAGCAGCGTAACAGGGGGCTATGAAAAACTGTTTTTT.

The CDR3, as DNA: TGCGCCAGCAGCCAAGACGCGGGGGCCTCCTCCTACGAGCAGTACTTC. This codes for CASSQDAGASSYEQYF. This sequence joins TRBV4-3 and TRBJ2-7; D might be TRBD2 (7 bases). The germline V and J ends were trimmed by 0 bases and 0 bases, with 12 bases remaining between them. The CDR3 totals 16 residues. Germline V gene data show CDR1 as LGHNA and CDR2 as YSLEER.

This chain links TRBV30 with TRBJ2-3; D gene uncertain. Germline CDR1 reads GTSNPN; CDR2 reads SVGIG (reference sequence). Trimming shortened V by 6 bases and J by 0 bases, and 13 bases separated the two germline ends. There are 14 residues in the CDR3. The CDR3 DNA is TGTGCCTGCGCCCAAGTTCTTAGCACAGATACGCAGTATTTT. Encoded protein: CACAQVLSTDTQYF.

CDR3 protein: CASALGQSYGYTF. CDR3 bases: TGTGCCAGCGCTCTCGGACAGTCCTATGGCTACACCTTC. V and J are TRBV28 and TRBJ1-2, with D tentatively TRBD1 (6 bases). From germline, CDR1 is MDHEN and CDR2 SYDVKM. This CDR3 spans 13 amino acids. V lost 8 bases and J lost 4, with 14 bases in between.

In DNA form, the CDR3 reads TGTGCCAGTAGTTATCGGGAGACAGGGATTATAGTCAATGAGCAGTTCTTC. Its protein product is CASSYRETGIIVNEQFF. The chain uses TRBV19 and TRBJ2-1; D is perhaps TRBD1 (7 bases). V shed 5 bases and J shed 6 bases, with 23 bases lying between them. The V gene's germline CDR1 is LNHDA and CDR2 SQIVND (reference sequence). The CDR3 is made up of 17 amino acids.

The chain joins TRBV5-1 to TRBJ2-1, with D uncertain. Germline lookup yields CDR1 SGHRS and CDR2 YFSETQ. This CDR3 is built from 14 residues. V dropped 2 bases and J dropped 2 bases, with 8 bases sitting between them. Here the CDR3 reads CASSLLPPYNEQFF. For the CDR3, the DNA is TGCGCCAGCAGCTTACTCCCACCCTACAATGAGCAGTTCTTC. The full variable domain, its missing parts supplied by reference TRBV5-1 and TRBJ2-1, is KAGVTQTPRYLIKTRGQQVTLSCSPISGHRSVSWYQQTPGQGLQFLFEYFSETQRNKGNFPGRFSGRQFSNSRSEMNVSTLELGDSALYLCASSLLPPYNEQFFGPGTRLTVL.

The rearrangement links TRBV19 to TRBJ1-5; D unresolved. The CDR3 spans 14 residues. Trimming shortened V by 5 bases and J by 0 bases, and 8 bases separated the two germline ends. The germline V gene has CDR1 LNHDA and CDR2 SQIVND (reference sequence). The CDR3 reads CASSPAYSNQPQHF. CDR3 nucleotides: TGTGCCAGTAGTCCAGCTTATAGCAATCAGCCCCAGCATTTT.

V gene TRBV7-2 combines with J gene TRBJ1-6; D remains unclear. V was pared by 1 base and J by 5 bases, with 6 bases between. From germline, CDR1 is SGHTA and CDR2 FQGNSA. The CDR3 length is 14 residues. The CDR3: CASSLGLNNSPLHF. In nucleotides, the CDR3 is TGTGCCAGCAGCTTAGGACTGAATAATTCACCCCTCCACTTT.

The sample holds one count of this clone. This rearrangement joins TRBV6-5 to TRBJ2-5, with no clear D. The germline V and J ends were trimmed by 4 bases and 1 base, with 1 base remaining between them. The CDR3 has 11 residues. Germline CDR1 and CDR2: MNHEY and SVGAGI. The CDR3 region is CASSSQETQYF. Here the CDR3 DNA reads TGTGCCAGCAGTTCCCAAGAGACCCAGTACTTC.

The chain combines TRBV7-2 with TRBJ2-2, with TRBD2 identical over 9 bases. Germline assignment: CDR1 SGHTA and CDR2 FQGNSA. The CDR3 has 14 amino acids. With 10 bases clipped from V and 2 bases from J, the junction kept 5 bases outside the gene matches. This CDR3 reads CAKRGGANTGELFF. The CDR3 DNA follows: TGTGCCAAACGCGGGGGGGCTAACACCGGGGAGCTGTTTTTT.

This sequence joins TRBV7-9 and TRBJ1-6; 9 nucleotides match TRBD1. CDR1 is SEHNR and CDR2 is FQNEAQ in the germline V gene (reference sequence). The CDR3 is 17 residues long. Trimming removed 4 bases from V and 0 bases from J; junction bases left unmatched: 4. CDR3 sequence reads: CASSSGTGFSYNSPLHF. In DNA form, the CDR3 reads TGTGCCAGCAGCTCAGGGACAGGGTTCTCCTATAATTCACCCCTCCACTTT.

The chain recombines TRBV7-2 with TRBJ1-3; D uncertain. Between the trimmed V and J ends, which lost 4 bases and 0 bases, there was a span of 7 bases. The CDR3 has 14 residues. Germline V gene lookup returns CDR1 SGHTA and CDR2 FQGNSA. This CDR3 is CASSSQSSGNTIYF. CDR3 sequence (DNA): TGTGCCAGCAGCTCACAGAGCTCTGGAAACACCATATATTTT.

The V call is TRBV6-1, the J call TRBJ1-6; D unresolved. The germline V gene encodes CDR1 MNHNS and CDR2 SASEGT. Trimming shortened V by 6 bases and J by 14 bases, and 8 bases separated the two germline ends. This CDR3 has 10 amino acids. The CDR3 spells CASSTGTLHF. The CDR3, as DNA: TGTGCCAGCAGCACGGGCACCCTCCACTTT.

The chain combines TRBV28 with TRBJ2-7, with 9 nucleotides matching TRBD1. The germline gives CDR1 MDHEN, CDR2 SYDVKM. With 3 bases clipped from V and 1 base from J, the junction kept 10 bases outside the gene matches. The CDR3 runs to 17 residues. DNA of the CDR3: TGTGCCAGCAGTTTGCACTCAGGGACAGGGAATTCCTACGAGCAGTACTTC. Encoded protein: CASSLHSGTGNSYEQYF.

The chain uses TRBV27 and TRBJ2-6, with TRBD1 as a possible D gene (6 bases). Between the trimmed V and J ends, which lost 6 bases and 1 base, there was a span of 13 bases. CDR1 is MNHEY and CDR2 is SMNVEV in the germline V gene (reference sequence). This CDR3 is 16 amino acids long. CDR3 DNA: TGTGCCAGCAGCCGGGGACAAGAATCTGGGGCCAACGTCCTGACTTTC. It codes for CASSRGQESGANVLTF.

The V and J genes are TRBV11-3 and TRBJ1-1; D ambiguous. V lost 1 base to trimming and J lost 4 bases, with 13 bases between them. This CDR3 comprises 15 residues. Germline values: CDR1 SGHNT, CDR2 YENEEA. The CDR3 here is CASSLAPGAGTEAFF. CDR3 bases: TGTGCCAGCAGCTTAGCGCCGGGTGCGGGCACTGAAGCTTTCTTT.

This chain uses TRBV27 with TRBJ1-6; the D gene is possibly TRBD1 (6 bases). There are 17 residues in the CDR3. The germline V gene encodes CDR1 MNHEY and CDR2 SMNVEV (reference sequence). With 4 bases removed from V and 8 bases from J, the gap between germline ends came to 21 bases. For the CDR3, the DNA is TGTGCCAGCAGTTCCAGGGAGGGAGGGGGGGCGGATTCACCCCTCCACTTT. Residues: CASSSREGGGADSPLHF.

This clone was found a few times. The chain carries TRBV7-9 and TRBJ2-7; maybe TRBD1 (6 bases). Trimming pared 4 bases from V and 0 bases from J, leaving 13 bases between. Germline CDR1 and CDR2: SEHNR and FQNEAQ (reference sequence). This CDR3 is built from 15 residues. The CDR3 here is CASSSKTGNSYEQYF. The CDR3 DNA is TGTGCCAGCAGCTCAAAGACAGGAAACTCCTACGAGCAGTACTTC.